This is a list of T cell receptor beta chains from one sample in a study of blood T cell repertoires in COVID-19. Measured with immunoSEQ multiplex PCR; TCRdb has only the in-frame clones, and not every one. This repertoire shows fewer than 350,000 clones, 88% found once; its top ten account for around 2%. Sequencing was done on a sample of PBMCs or T cells enriched from blood (not recorded which). The receptors derive from a woman aged 55-70 years in a cohort exposed to, infected with or recovered from COVID-19 (not recorded which). Both conserved end residues are part of each CDR3. Each record gives: CDR3 DNA, CDR3 protein, V gene, D gene, clone size, J gene. The D gene is left open where the match is weak. Expanded clones get a size class; other rows say once, few or many, or leave the size out.

DNA: TGTGCCAGCAGCTTGAACACAGATTCCTACGAGCAGTACTTC; CDR3: CASSLNTDSYEQYF; V: TRBV5-4; D: NA; size: NA; J: TRBJ2-7
DNA: TGTGCCAGCAGCGGACAGGGGTACAATGAGCAGTTCTTC; CDR3: CASSGQGYNEQFF; V: TRBV7-2; D: TRBD1; size: NA; J: TRBJ2-1
DNA: TGTGCCAGCAGCTTCAGGGGTGTAGGCTACACCTTC; CDR3: CASSFRGVGYTF; V: TRBV11-2; D: NA; size: NA; J: TRBJ1-2
DNA: TGTGCCTGGATGAGGTACTCTGGAAACACCATATATTTT; CDR3: CAWMRYSGNTIYF; V: TRBV30; D: NA; size: once; J: TRBJ1-3
DNA: TGTGCCAGCAGCGTTGCGGGGGAAGGTGGGATCGATGAGCAGTTCTTC; CDR3: CASSVAGEGGIDEQFF; V: TRBV9; D: TRBD2; size: NA; J: TRBJ2-1
DNA: TGCGCCAGCAGCCGATACTCCGGGACAGGGAACACCGGGGAGCTGTTTTTT; CDR3: CASSRYSGTGNTGELFF; V: TRBV4-1; D: TRBD1; size: NA; J: TRBJ2-2
DNA: TGTGCCACCAGTGTTCCCCCGGGCAGGGGGATCTCCCCTGAGCAGTACTTC; CDR3: CATSVPPGRGISPEQYF; V: TRBV24-1; D: TRBD1; size: NA; J: TRBJ2-7
DNA: TGTGCCAGCAGCCACAGAGGGGGGGGGACTGCTTTCTTT; CDR3: CASSHRGGGTAFF; V: TRBV3-1/TRBV3-2; D: NA; size: NA; J: TRBJ1-1
DNA: TGTGCCAGCGGAGAACCTAACTATGGCTACACCTTC; CDR3: CASGEPNYGYTF; V: TRBV7-3; D: NA; size: NA; J: TRBJ1-2
DNA: TGCGCCAGCAGCTTGACTCCCGCCGGGTTTAGGGGGAGGGCCCTCTACGAGCAGTACTTC; CDR3: CASSLTPAGFRGRALYEQYF; V: TRBV5-1; D: NA; size: NA; J: TRBJ2-7
DNA: TGCGCCAGCAGCCAAGCAGCGCTGCCAGACGTTTACGAGCAGTACTTC; CDR3: CASSQAALPDVYEQYF; V: TRBV4-1; D: NA; size: NA; J: TRBJ2-7
DNA: TGCGCCAGCAGCTTGGTCGGTAGTCGGGGATCCTCCTACAATGAGCAGTTCTTC; CDR3: CASSLVGSRGSSYNEQFF; V: TRBV5-1; D: NA; size: NA; J: TRBJ2-1
DNA: TGTGCCAGCAGCCCCTTCTGGGAGGGTGGGTTTCAGCCCCAGCATTTT; CDR3: CASSPFWEGGFQPQHF; V: TRBV11-2; D: NA; size: NA; J: TRBJ1-5
DNA: TGTGCCAGCAGCTTAGAGGGGCTAGCGGGGGTCCCTTCCTACAATGAGCAGTTCTTC; CDR3: CASSLEGLAGVPSYNEQFF; V: TRBV7-9; D: TRBD2; size: NA; J: TRBJ2-1
DNA: TGTGCCAGCAGCTTAAGGGGTTCTGTGGATACGCAGTATTTT; CDR3: CASSLRGSVDTQYF; V: TRBV7-2; D: NA; size: NA; J: TRBJ2-3
DNA: TGCGCCAGCAGCTTGGGCGGAACAGGGGATACGCAGTATTTT; CDR3: CASSLGGTGDTQYF; V: TRBV5-1; D: NA; size: few; J: TRBJ2-3
DNA: TGTGCCAGCAGCTTAGGTCAGGGTGGAAAATGGGAGCAGTACTTC; CDR3: CASSLGQGGKWEQYF; V: TRBV7-9; D: NA; size: NA; J: TRBJ2-7
DNA: TGTGCCAGCAGTGCCAGGGGCCGGAGCTCTGGAAACACCATATATTTT; CDR3: CASSARGRSSGNTIYF; V: TRBV28; D: NA; size: NA; J: TRBJ1-3
DNA: TGTGCCAGCAGAGGACAGATTAACGAGCAGTACTTC; CDR3: CASRGQINEQYF; V: TRBV2; D: NA; size: few; J: TRBJ2-7
DNA: TGTGCCAGCAGCCTCCGGGACTCATCCTACAATGAGCAGTTCTTC; CDR3: CASSLRDSSYNEQFF; V: TRBV5-8; D: NA; size: NA; J: TRBJ2-1
DNA: TGTGCCAGCAGCGCTCAGCCGGGACAGGGAGGGAGGAACACTGAAGCTTTCTTT; CDR3: CASSAQPGQGGRNTEAFF; V: TRBV9; D: TRBD1; size: NA; J: TRBJ1-1
DNA: TGTGCCAGCAGCTTAGCGAATATAGGGGGAGTAGATTCACCCCTCCACTTT; CDR3: CASSLANIGGVDSPLHF; V: TRBV7-6; D: NA; size: NA; J: TRBJ1-6
DNA: TGCGCCAGCTCCGACCGCCAGGCTAACGAGCAGTACTTC; CDR3: CASSDRQANEQYF; V: TRBV5-1; D: NA; size: NA; J: TRBJ2-7
DNA: TGCGCCAGCAGCGGAGGGAGGACAACTAATGAAAAACTGTTTTTT; CDR3: CASSGGRTTNEKLFF; V: TRBV5-1; D: NA; size: NA; J: TRBJ1-4
DNA: TGTGCCAGCAGCTTAGGGGACAGAAATTCACCCCTCCACTTT; CDR3: CASSLGDRNSPLHF; V: TRBV7-9; D: TRBD1; size: NA; J: TRBJ1-6
DNA: TGTGCCAGCAGCGCAAGAGACAGGGTAGAGACCCAGTACTTC; CDR3: CASSARDRVETQYF; V: TRBV9; D: TRBD1; size: NA; J: TRBJ2-5
DNA: TGTGCCAGCAGCCAAGCCGGGACAGACTATGGCTACACCTTC; CDR3: CASSQAGTDYGYTF; V: TRBV4-2; D: TRBD1; size: NA; J: TRBJ1-2
DNA: TGTGCCAGCAGCTTGCCGGCAGGCTCGACCTATGGCTACACCTTC; CDR3: CASSLPAGSTYGYTF; V: TRBV5-4; D: NA; size: NA; J: TRBJ1-2
DNA: TGTGCCTGCAATACGGCAGGGCAAGCTAACTATGGCTACACCTTC; CDR3: CACNTAGQANYGYTF; V: TRBV28; D: NA; size: NA; J: TRBJ1-2
DNA: TGTGCCAGCAGCTTAGCGGGCTGGGAGGGCTACACCTTC; CDR3: CASSLAGWEGYTF; V: TRBV7-9; D: NA; size: NA; J: TRBJ1-2
DNA: TGTGCCAGTAGTATCAGGAGGGGCGACAGTAACGTTAAAGCCAAAAACATTCAGTACTTC; CDR3: CASSIRRGDSNVKAKNIQYF; V: TRBV19; D: NA; size: NA; J: TRBJ2-4
DNA: TGTGCCAGCAGCCCCCACGGGACTAGCGGGACGGGGTTCTTC; CDR3: CASSPHGTSGTGFF; V: TRBV7-2; D: TRBD2; size: NA; J: TRBJ2-1
DNA: TGTGCCTGGAGCGGGAGGAGTCGCACCGGGGAGCTGTTTTTT; CDR3: CAWSGRSRTGELFF; V: TRBV30; D: TRBD2; size: few; J: TRBJ2-2
DNA: TGTGCCAGCAGCCTCGACAGCAATGAGCAGTTCTTC; CDR3: CASSLDSNEQFF; V: TRBV11-1; D: NA; size: NA; J: TRBJ2-1
DNA: TGTGCCAGCAGCTCCGACAGCTCCTACGAGCAGTACTTC; CDR3: CASSSDSSYEQYF; V: TRBV7-3; D: NA; size: many; J: TRBJ2-7
DNA: TGTGCCAGCAGTCCCCTAGCGGGGAGCTCCTACAATGAGCAGTTCTTC; CDR3: CASSPLAGSSYNEQFF; V: TRBV28; D: TRBD2; size: NA; J: TRBJ2-1
DNA: TGTGCCAGCAGTGAAACACACCTGAACACTGAAGCTTTCTTT; CDR3: CASSETHLNTEAFF; V: TRBV6-1; D: NA; size: NA; J: TRBJ1-1
DNA: TGTGCCAGCGGGCTAGCGGGAAGAGAGCAGTTCTTC; CDR3: CASGLAGREQFF; V: TRBV28; D: TRBD2; size: few; J: TRBJ2-1
DNA: TGTGCCAGCAGCCGCCGACTCCGGGACACAAAGAACACTGAAGCTTTCTTT; CDR3: CASSRRLRDTKNTEAFF; V: TRBV5-6; D: NA; size: NA; J: TRBJ1-1
DNA: TGTGCCAGCAGCCCCAAGGGACATAACACCCAAGAGACCCAGTACTTC; CDR3: CASSPKGHNTQETQYF; V: TRBV7-6; D: NA; size: NA; J: TRBJ2-5